These T cell receptor beta chains were read from a single sample in a study of cytomegalovirus exposure and HLA in healthy donors. Here immunoSEQ multiplex PCR was the method, and the copy in TCRdb shows in-frame clones only, minus some. The listing contains 200,000 to 250,000 clones. Sequencing was carried out using PBMCs. Source of these receptors: a woman in her 30s in good health and CMV-seropositive. Each CDR3 is given with its conserved first and last residue. Each record gives: D gene, V gene, J gene, CDR3 DNA, CDR3 protein. D genes are given only for firm matches.

D: .
V: TRBV5-8
J: TRBJ2-3
DNA: TGTGCCAGCAGCGCCGGGTCTTTTGCTAGCACAGATACGCAGTATTTT
CDR3: CASSAGSFASTDTQYF

D: TRBD2
V: TRBV9
J: TRBJ2-1
DNA: TGTGCCAGCAGCGGGGGACTATTCTCCTACAATGAGCAGTTCTTC
CDR3: CASSGGLFSYNEQFF

D: .
V: TRBV9
J: TRBJ2-3
DNA: TGTGCCAGCAGCGTAGACCATACTAGCAGCACAGATACGCAGTATTTT
CDR3: CASSVDHTSSTDTQYF

D: .
V: TRBV5-6
J: TRBJ1-1
DNA: TGTGCCAGCAGCTTGAATCGGGGGGCATCAGCTTTCTTT
CDR3: CASSLNRGASAFF

D: TRBD2
V: TRBV29-1
J: TRBJ2-1
DNA: TGCAGCGCCGAGTCGGTAGCGGGACCCTACAATGAGCAGTTCTTC
CDR3: CSAESVAGPYNEQFF

D: TRBD1
V: TRBV4-1
J: TRBJ1-2
DNA: TGCGCCAGCAGCCAAAGAGGGTGGACAGGGGGCGCCTCTGGCTACACCTTC
CDR3: CASSQRGWTGGASGYTF

D: TRBD1
V: TRBV7-2
J: TRBJ1-1
DNA: TGTGCCAGCAGCCCGGACAGGGGGCTCACTGAAGCTTTCTTT
CDR3: CASSPDRGLTEAFF

D: .
V: TRBV4-2
J: TRBJ1-3
DNA: TGTGCCAGCAGCCCAGGCATGGGTAGGAACACCATATATTTT
CDR3: CASSPGMGRNTIYF

D: .
V: TRBV4-1
J: TRBJ1-4
DNA: TGCGCCAGCAGCCAGAGAAGGCACGGGACACCCGAGGAAAAACTGTTTTTT
CDR3: CASSQRRHGTPEEKLFF

D: TRBD1
V: TRBV18
J: TRBJ1-4
DNA: TGTGCCAGCTCACCACCGCAGGGGGCGATTCTCGAAAAACTGTTTTTT
CDR3: CASSPPQGAILEKLFF

D: .
V: TRBV15
J: TRBJ2-7
DNA: TGTGCCACCAGCAGAGATAGAGGCGAGCAGTACTTC
CDR3: CATSRDRGEQYF

D: TRBD1
V: TRBV5-4
J: TRBJ2-5
DNA: TGTGCCAGCAGCTTAGGACAGGGCGAGACCCAGTACTTC
CDR3: CASSLGQGETQYF

D: .
V: TRBV18
J: TRBJ2-5
DNA: TGTGCCAGCTCCGACAGGATACAAGAGACCCAGTACTTC
CDR3: CASSDRIQETQYF

D: .
V: TRBV28
J: TRBJ2-6
DNA: TGTGCCAGCAGTTCCCGCGGGGCACCTGGGGCCAACGTCCTGACTTTC
CDR3: CASSSRGAPGANVLTF

D: TRBD1
V: TRBV5-4
J: TRBJ1-2
DNA: TGTGCCAGCAGCTCGGGACAGGGCACTGGCTACACCTTC
CDR3: CASSSGQGTGYTF

D: TRBD1
V: TRBV6-1
J: TRBJ2-3
DNA: TGTGCCAGCAGTGACCGGGACAGGGGGACAGATACGCAGTATTTT
CDR3: CASSDRDRGTDTQYF

D: .
V: TRBV10-3
J: TRBJ2-7
DNA: TGTGCCATCAGTGACAGGGGATACAGCTCCTACGAGCAGTACTTC
CDR3: CAISDRGYSSYEQYF

D: TRBD1
V: TRBV9
J: TRBJ1-1
DNA: TGTGCCAGCAACCTGCCAGGGGGTGGAACTGAAGCTTTCTTT
CDR3: CASNLPGGGTEAFF

D: .
V: TRBV19
J: TRBJ2-1
DNA: TGTGCCAGTAGCCAGCCAGGGACTTACAACCACAATGAGCAGTTCTTC
CDR3: CASSQPGTYNHNEQFF

D: TRBD1
V: TRBV15
J: TRBJ1-2
DNA: TGTGCCACCAGCAGCCGGGACAGGGACGATGTAGACTATGGCTACACCTTC
CDR3: CATSSRDRDDVDYGYTF

D: .
V: TRBV19
J: TRBJ2-7
DNA: TGTGCCAGTAGTATCGGGGACTCCTACGAGCAGTACTTC
CDR3: CASSIGDSYEQYF

D: .
V: TRBV7-9
J: TRBJ1-1
DNA: TGTGCCAGCAGCTTATATGTGACAGACTACACTGAAGCTTTCTTT
CDR3: CASSLYVTDYTEAFF

D: .
V: TRBV5-4
J: TRBJ2-5
DNA: TGTGCCAGCAGCTTGACTAGTTTCCAAGAGACCCAGTACTTC
CDR3: CASSLTSFQETQYF

D: .
V: TRBV5-1
J: TRBJ1-2
DNA: TGCGCCAGCAGCTTAGGCGGGTACATTAACTATGGCTACACCTTC
CDR3: CASSLGGYINYGYTF

D: .
V: TRBV5-5
J: TRBJ1-2
DNA: TGTGCCAGCAGCTTGGAACTTGGGACTGAACTAAACTATGGCTACACCTTC
CDR3: CASSLELGTELNYGYTF

D: .
V: TRBV27
J: TRBJ2-1
DNA: TGTGCCAGCAGAAGAGGGTACGACAATGAGCAGTTCTTC
CDR3: CASRRGYDNEQFF

D: .
V: TRBV11-2
J: TRBJ1-4
DNA: TGTGCCAGCAGCTTAGGTGGTAGTGTAACTAATGAAAAACTGTTTTTT
CDR3: CASSLGGSVTNEKLFF

D: .
V: TRBV2
J: TRBJ1-1
DNA: TGTGCCAGCAGGGGTTACCCGGGGACTGAAGCTTTCTTT
CDR3: CASRGYPGTEAFF

D: .
V: TRBV5-1
J: TRBJ2-5
DNA: TGCGCCAGCAGCTTGGGGTCAGGGGTAAGGGAGACCCAGTACTTC
CDR3: CASSLGSGVRETQYF

D: .
V: TRBV23-1
J: TRBJ1-2
DNA: TGCGCCAGCAGTCACGGGGGAAGGGGCCCCGGCGAGTATGGCTACACCTTC
CDR3: CASSHGGRGPGEYGYTF

D: TRBD1
V: TRBV19
J: TRBJ1-2
DNA: TGTGCCAGTAGTATATCCAGGGGGCAAAACTATGGCTACACCTTC
CDR3: CASSISRGQNYGYTF

D: .
V: TRBV29-1
J: TRBJ1-2
DNA: TGCAGCTTAACCGGGACAAATGGCTACACCTTC
CDR3: CSLTGTNGYTF

D: .
V: TRBV5-1
J: TRBJ1-4
DNA: TGCGCCAGCAGCCTCCGGGAAGGGAATGAAAAACTGTTTTTT
CDR3: CASSLREGNEKLFF

D: .
V: TRBV19
J: TRBJ2-3
DNA: TGTGCCAGTAGTCCCGGGACTTACACAGATACGCAGTATTTT
CDR3: CASSPGTYTDTQYF

D: TRBD2
V: TRBV7-2
J: TRBJ2-7
DNA: TGTGCCAGCAGCTTAGTCTCGGCGGGAGGCGAGCAGTACTTC
CDR3: CASSLVSAGGEQYF

D: TRBD2
V: TRBV6-5
J: TRBJ2-2
DNA: TGTGCCAGCAGTTACTTCCTAGCGGCCAACACCGGGGAGCTGTTTTTT
CDR3: CASSYFLAANTGELFF

D: .
V: TRBV15
J: TRBJ2-7
DNA: TGTGCCACCAGCAGGGGGCGGAACTCCTACGAGCAGTACTTC
CDR3: CATSRGRNSYEQYF

D: .
V: TRBV9
J: TRBJ2-3
DNA: TGTGCCAGCAGCGTAGTCGGCGGGATGGGGGTGGATACGCAGTATTTT
CDR3: CASSVVGGMGVDTQYF

D: TRBD2
V: TRBV5-1
J: TRBJ2-7
DNA: TGCGCCAGCAGCTTGGGGACTAGCGGGGGACTATACGAGCAGTACTTC
CDR3: CASSLGTSGGLYEQYF

D: .
V: TRBV5-1
J: TRBJ2-5
DNA: TGCGCCAGCAGCTTTGGGGCCGGGCAAGAGACCCAGTACTTC
CDR3: CASSFGAGQETQYF

D: TRBD2
V: TRBV18
J: TRBJ2-5
DNA: TGTGCCAGCTCACCCCAGTCAGTAAGACTAGCGGCCCAAGGGACCCAGTACTTC
CDR3: CASSPQSVRLAAQGTQYF

D: TRBD1
V: TRBV30
J: TRBJ2-3
DNA: TGTGCCTGGAGGGAGACAGGGGGAGTGGATACGCAGTATTTT
CDR3: CAWRETGGVDTQYF

D: .
V: TRBV1
J: TRBJ2-4
DNA: TGCACCAGCAGCCACCTCTGGGCGGGGGTAGCCAAAAACATTCAGTACTTC
CDR3: CTSSHLWAGVAKNIQYF